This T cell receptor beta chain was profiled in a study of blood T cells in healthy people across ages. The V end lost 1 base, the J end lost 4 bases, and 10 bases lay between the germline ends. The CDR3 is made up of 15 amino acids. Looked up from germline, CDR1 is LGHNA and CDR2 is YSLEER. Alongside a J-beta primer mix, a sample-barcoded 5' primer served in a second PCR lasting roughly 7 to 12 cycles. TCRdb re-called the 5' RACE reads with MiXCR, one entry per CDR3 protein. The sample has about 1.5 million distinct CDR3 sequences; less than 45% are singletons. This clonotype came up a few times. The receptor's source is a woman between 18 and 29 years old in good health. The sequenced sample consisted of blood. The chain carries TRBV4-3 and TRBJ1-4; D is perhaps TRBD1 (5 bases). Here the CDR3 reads CASSQGGGVNEKLFF. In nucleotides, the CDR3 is TGCGCCAGCAGCCAAGGGGGCGGAGTTAATGAAAAACTGTTTTTT.